This T cell receptor beta chain came from a study of T cells in Graves' hyperthyroidism and ophthalmopathy. There are many counts of this clonotype. The antigen remains unidentified. Overall study results and limits: Appearing also in blood were most of the thyroid clonotypes expanded above 0.001. Separating ophthalmopathy from stable hyperthyroidism was achieved by a 13 V-J model.

RNA transcripts provided the source from which TCR beta CDR3 regions were amplified. RT-PCR in the first round (using the HTBI primer set) targeted the TCR CDR3. TCRdb fed the multiplex PCR reads into MiXCR, producing one record per CDR3 protein. Found here are about 570,000 distinct CDR3 sequences, 14% of them singletons; the top ten hold approximately 13%. The CDR3 sequence is 13 residues long. Trimming cost V 6 bases and J 5 bases; bases outside gene matches: 5. Looked up from germline, CDR1 is SGHAT and CDR2 is FQNNGV. Sequencing was performed on blood. The V and J genes are TRBV11-2 and TRBJ2-5; 8 bases are a match to TRBD1. The origin of this receptor is a woman in her thirties or forties with Graves' hyperthyroidism. The CDR3 DNA sequence: TGTGCCAGCAGTGTGGACAGGGCGGAGACCCAGTACTTC. Encoded protein: CASSVDRAETQYF.